The rows below give T cell receptor beta chains drawn from one sample of a study of T cell responses to AZD1222 COVID-19 vaccine. Produced via immunoSEQ multiplex PCR; TCRdb's table is partial and in-frame only. The repertoire holds some 110,000 clones, with 93% as singletons. Specimen: peripheral blood, collected on day 0 of AZD1222 vaccination. Source of these receptors: an adult in good health. The CDR3 runs from the conserved cysteine through the conserved F or W. D genes are given only for firm matches. Not all rows give a size; the values are once, few, many and, for expanded clones, a class.

j_gene	v_gene	abundance	d_gene	CDR3nt	CDR3aa
TRBJ1-5	TRBV27	-	-	TGTGCCAGCAGTTTAGGACAGAGCAATCAGCCCCAGCATTTT	CASSLGQSNQPQHF
TRBJ2-1	TRBV19	-	-	TGTGCCAGTAGTAGGAGCATAAACAATGAGCAGTTCTTC	CASSRSINNEQFF
TRBJ1-1	TRBV28	-	-	TGTGCCAGCAGTTCGGGGGGGCAGAACACTGAAGCTTTCTTT	CASSSGGQNTEAFF
TRBJ2-1	TRBV29-1	once	TRBD2	TGCAGCGCCCCGCGAGGGACTAGCGGGTACAATGAGCAGTTCTTC	CSAPRGTSGYNEQFF
TRBJ2-3	TRBV11-3	-	-	TGTGCCAGCAGCTTGGGTTCGCAGACTAGCACAGATACGCAGTATTTT	CASSLGSQTSTDTQYF
TRBJ2-1	TRBV14	-	-	TGTGCCAGCAGCCCTCACCTAGCGTATGAGCAGTTCTTC	CASSPHLAYEQFF
TRBJ1-5	TRBV2	once	TRBD1	TGTGCCAGCAGTGTACAGGGGGCTAATCAGCCCCAGCATTTT	CASSVQGANQPQHF
TRBJ2-4	TRBV2	-	-	TGTGCCAGCAGTCCCGAGGCAGGGGTGAACATTCAGTACTTC	CASSPEAGVNIQYF
TRBJ2-2	TRBV4-2	-	TRBD2	TGTGCCAGCAGCCAAGGAGTTAGCAGCGGGGAGGGGCCCGGGGAGCTGTTTTTT	CASSQGVSSGEGPGELFF
TRBJ2-1	TRBV3-1/TRBV3-2	-	TRBD2	TGTGCCAGCAGCCAAGCGGGGGGAAGTTACAATGAGCAGTTCTTC	CASSQAGGSYNEQFF
TRBJ1-6	TRBV7-9	-	-	TGTGCCAGCAGCGATTGGAGCTCCTATAATTCACCCCTCCACTTT	CASSDWSSYNSPLHF
TRBJ2-2	TRBV6-6	-	-	TGTGCCAGCAGTAAACAGGGAAGAGAAAACGGGGAGCTGTTTTTT	CASSKQGRENGELFF
TRBJ2-7	TRBV5-4	-	TRBD2	TGTGCCAGCAGCTTGGCCGGGGGGTCTTACTACGAGCAGTACTTC	CASSLAGGSYYEQYF
TRBJ2-3	TRBV27	-	-	TGTGCCAGCAGGACCTACCAGGGACCAGGGGATACGCAGTATTTT	CASRTYQGPGDTQYF
TRBJ2-1	TRBV7-9	-	TRBD2	TGTGCCAGCAGCGCATTGCTGGGACTAGAACGCAATGAGCAGTTCTTC	CASSALLGLERNEQFF
TRBJ2-2	TRBV20-1	-	TRBD2	TGCAGTGCTAGTCCTAGCGGGAGGAACGCCGGGGAGCTGTTTTTT	CSASPSGRNAGELFF
TRBJ2-3	TRBV3-1/TRBV3-2	-	-	TGTGCCAGCAGCTCTCGAGGGATTCGAACAGATACGCAGTATTTT	CASSSRGIRTDTQYF
TRBJ1-4	TRBV12-3/TRBV12-4	-	-	TGTGCCAGCGCGGACAGCTCTAATGAAAAACTGTTTTTT	CASADSSNEKLFF
TRBJ1-1	TRBV6-1	-	-	TGTGCCAGCAGTGAAGTTTGGGGGGCCGGTACTGAAGCTTTCTTT	CASSEVWGAGTEAFF
TRBJ2-7	TRBV6-5	-	-	TGTGCCAGCGGAAAGGACATTGGATTCTACGAGCAGTACTTC	CASGKDIGFYEQYF
TRBJ1-4	TRBV7-8	-	TRBD1	TGTGCCAGCAGCGAACAACCGGGACAGGCAGAAAAACTGTTTTTT	CASSEQPGQAEKLFF
TRBJ2-5	TRBV6-6	-	-	TGTGCCAGCACCGGCAGATATCAAGAGACCCAGTACTTC	CASTGRYQETQYF
TRBJ2-5	TRBV6-1	-	TRBD2	TGTGCCAGCAGTGATCGCGAGGGAGGGAGATTAGAGACCCAGTACTTC	CASSDREGGRLETQYF
TRBJ1-5	TRBV19	-	TRBD1	TGTGCCAGTAGTAGGGGACAGTTCAATCAGCCCCAGCATTTT	CASSRGQFNQPQHF
TRBJ2-1	TRBV2	-	TRBD2	TGTGCCAGCAGACTGCCTAGCGGGAAACGCAATGAGCAGTTCTTC	CASRLPSGKRNEQFF
TRBJ2-7	TRBV11-2	once	-	TGTGCCAGCAGCTTAGTAAAACTCCTGGGTTCCTACGAGCAGTACTTC	CASSLVKLLGSYEQYF
TRBJ2-5	TRBV20-1	-	-	TGCAGTGCTGCTAGCAGAGAGACCCAGTACTTC	CSAASRETQYF
TRBJ2-1	TRBV27	-	TRBD2	TGTGCCAGCAGTTTCCCTCTCGGGACTAGCGGCCACAATGAGCAGTTCTTC	CASSFPLGTSGHNEQFF
TRBJ1-2	TRBV7-2	-	-	TGTGCCAGCAGCTTAGTGCCAGGGTTCGACTATGGCTACACCTTC	CASSLVPGFDYGYTF
TRBJ2-3	TRBV5-1	-	-	TGCGCCAGCAGCTTAAGGGGTTCGGATACGCAGTATTTT	CASSLRGSDTQYF
TRBJ2-3	TRBV19	-	-	TGTGCCAGTAGTATAAGTAGCGGCACAGATACGCAGTATTTT	CASSISSGTDTQYF
TRBJ1-6	TRBV7-2	-	-	TGTGCCAGCAGCCTAAAGGGCACCCATAATTCACCCCTCCACTTT	CASSLKGTHNSPLHF
TRBJ2-7	TRBV11-2	-	-	TGTGCCAGCAGCCTAACGTCAGGGTCCGAGCAGTACTTC	CASSLTSGSEQYF
TRBJ2-1	TRBV5-4	-	TRBD2	TGTGCCAGCAGCTTGTTTCGCGGGAGGGGAAATGAGCAGTTCTTC	CASSLFRGRGNEQFF
TRBJ2-3	TRBV3-1/TRBV3-2	-	TRBD2	TGTGCCAGCAGCCAAGATCCCAGCGGGAGCGGGGTCGGGGGCACAGATACGCAGTATTTT	CASSQDPSGSGVGGTDTQYF
TRBJ2-7	TRBV7-9	-	-	TGTGCCAGCAGCGATGGACCCTACGAGCAGTACTTC	CASSDGPYEQYF
TRBJ2-6	TRBV7-9	-	-	TGTGCCAGCAGCGACCGGGACCAAACAGGTCTATCTGGGGCCAACGTCCTGACTTTC	CASSDRDQTGLSGANVLTF
TRBJ1-1	TRBV5-1	-	-	TGCGCCAGCAGCAATGCTTGGGGGGATCCGCTTGAAGCTTTCTTT	CASSNAWGDPLEAFF
TRBJ1-2	TRBV5-1	-	-	TGCGCCAGCAGCTTCTTTACCGGGACAACACCTGGGGGCTACACCTTC	CASSFFTGTTPGGYTF
TRBJ2-3	TRBV4-3	-	TRBD2	TGCGCCAGCAGCCAAGACTTGGCCAGCGGGAGGACAGATACGCAGTATTTT	CASSQDLASGRTDTQYF
TRBJ1-1	TRBV3-1/TRBV3-2	-	-	TGTGCCAGCAGTCTACAGACGAACACTGAAGCTTTCTTT	CASSLQTNTEAFF
TRBJ1-1	TRBV7-9	-	-	TGTGCCAGCAGCTTATGGGGGGACCCTCGGAACACTGAAGCTTTCTTT	CASSLWGDPRNTEAFF
TRBJ1-2	TRBV6-2/TRBV6-3	-	-	TGTGCCAGCAGTTACTCTCACCCAGCGGCAGGTGGCTACACCTTC	CASSYSHPAAGGYTF
TRBJ2-7	TRBV11-2	-	TRBD2	TGTGCCAGCAGCTTAGTGAGCGGGAGTAGGTACGAGCAGTACTTC	CASSLVSGSRYEQYF
TRBJ1-2	TRBV7-9	-	-	TGTGCCAGCAGCTTCGGCAGGGGTAACTATGGCTACACCTTC	CASSFGRGNYGYTF